The clone carrying this T cell receptor beta chain was observed a few times. Antigen specificity is unknown. This entry belongs to a study of T cells after yellow fever vaccination. This CDR3 has 17 residues. V shed 1 base and J 3 bases; nucleotides not matched to a gene: 6. In germline, CDR1 is SGDLS, CDR2 YYNGEE. TCRdb passed the 5' RACE reads through MiXCR, listing each CDR3 protein once. The sample lists a few hundred thousand distinct CDR3 sequences; 3% to 4.5% were seen once. Points from the study as a whole: Shared CD4/CD8 clonotypes were a small share, likely from convergent recombination. The study re-detected most primary-vaccination clones after the booster (nearly 97% CD4, roughly 91% CD8).

The V and J genes are TRBV9 and TRBJ2-3; TRBD2 agrees at 12 bases. The clonotype was recovered from a man in his late teens or twenties who received the YFV17D yellow fever vaccine. Specimen: PBMCs, collected 5 days after the yellow fever booster vaccination. This chain's CDR3 is CASSVFTSGGLTDTQYF. In DNA, the CDR3 is TGTGCCAGCAGCGTATTCACTAGCGGGGGGTTGACAGATACGCAGTATTTT. The full variable domain, its missing parts supplied by reference TRBV9 and TRBJ2-3, is DSGVTQTPKHLITATGQRVTLRCSPRSGDLSVYWYQQSLDQGLQFLIQYYNGEERAKGNILERFSAQQFPDLHSELNLSSLELGDSALYFCASSVFTSGGLTDTQYFGPGTRLTVL.